These 4 T cell receptor beta chains originate from one sample sequenced in a study of spatial heterogeneity in lung cancer. Time point described: sample taken at primary tumor resection. No cell sorting; template was whole RNA from tumor, lung tissue or PBMC. MiXCR, applied by TCRdb to the 5' RACE reads, yields one record per CDR3 protein. Of some 50,000 distinct CDR3 sequences in the sample, roughly 7.2% were seen once. The sample here was PBMCs, taken at surgery. The receptors shown here come from a female donor with early-stage non-small cell lung cancer.

This clonotype has more than one count but fewer than ten. The chain links TRBV1 to TRBJ2-7; TRBD1 reflects the table's D call only, with no check against the DNA. TRBV1 counts as a pseudogene. The CDR3 runs to 16 residues. Here the CDR3 DNA reads TGCACCAGCAGCCAAGATAGGGGGTCCAGCTCCTACGAGCAGTACTTC. Amino acid sequence: CTSSQDRGSSSYEQYF.

This sequence joins TRBV29-1 and TRBJ1-1, with D hard to call. The CDR3 sequence is 14 residues long. Germline CDR1 SQVTM, CDR2 ANQGSEA. V was cut by 0 bases and J by 1 base, with 9 bases left in between. CDR3 bases: TGCAGCGTTGAAGAGGGAGGGTGGAACACTGAAGCTTTCTTT. Its protein product is CSVEEGGWNTEAFF.

Comment on this clonotype: A single base separates this from a much larger clone, so it may be a read error. V usage is TRBV19 and J usage is TRBJ2-7; 9 nucleotides agree with TRBD1. The CDR3 contains 16 residues. The trim removed 4 bases at V and 5 bases at J, leaving 12 bases unmatched. The germline CDR1 and CDR2 sequences are LNHDA and SQIVND (reference sequence). The CDR3 DNA follows: TGTGCCAGTAGTAAACAGACTGGGACAGGGCTCGACGAGCAGTACTTC. This gives the protein CASSKQTGTGLDEQYF. Filled out from reference TRBV19 and TRBJ2-7, the complete variable domain reads DGGITQSPKYLFRKEGQNVTLSCEQNLNHDAMYWYRQDPGQGLRLIYYSQIVNDFQKGDIAEGYSVSREKKESFPLTVTSAQKNPTAFYLCASSKQTGTGLDEQYFGPGTRLTVT.

There are a few counts of this clonotype. V is TRBV5-4 and J is TRBJ2-1; the D gene is possibly TRBD2 (5 bases). The germline CDR1 and CDR2 sequences are SGHNT and YYREEE (reference sequence). The CDR3 totals 14 residues. V was shortened by 1 base and J by 4 bases, with 9 bases between the two germline ends. The CDR3 bases are TGTGCCAGCAGCTTGCCTAGCAGTTACAATGAGCAGTTCTTC. Its protein is CASSLPSSYNEQFF.